This T cell receptor beta chain was identified in a study of technical replicates of blood from a handful of donors. V shed 7 bases and J 2 bases; nucleotides not matched to a gene: 5. The CDR3 consists of 14 residues. The V gene's germline CDR1 is SNHLY and CDR2 FYNNEI. This table comes from immunoSEQ multiplex PCR, and its TCRdb copy is limited to in-frame clones, with some not included. The sample records 55,000 to 75,000 clones, roughly 94% being singletons. This receptor was obtained from a human donor in good health. Some clones in this sample may be carry-over from other donors' samples. This chain links TRBV2 with TRBJ2-4, with TRBD2 matching over 7 bases. Sample: PBMCs. The chain's CDR3 is CASTPGGTKNIQYF. The CDR3 nucleotides read TGTGCCAGCACCCCGGGGGGAACCAAAAACATTCAGTACTTC.